These 32 T cell receptor beta chains were sequenced from one sample in a study of identifying expanded T cells in peripheral blood. Some clones are missing from TCRdb's copy, which holds only in-frame ones; the method was immunoSEQ multiplex PCR. The sample has 60,000 to 80,000 clones, roughly 90% seen once; the top ten hold over 2.5%. Sequenced sample: blood. These receptor sequences come from a person aged 18-70 years in good health.

The genes are TRBV2 and TRBJ1-2; 7 nucleotides match TRBD1. Germline lookup yields CDR1 SNHLY and CDR2 FYNNEI. Trimming cost V 4 bases and J 4 bases; bases outside gene matches: 6. The CDR3 is made up of 14 amino acids. The CDR3: CASSGQGTFYGYTF. CDR3 coding DNA: TGTGCCAGCAGTGGACAGGGCACCTTCTATGGCTACACCTTC.

The genes are TRBV4-1 and TRBJ2-5; TRBD2 matches at 7 bases. Trimming cost V 4 bases and J 4 bases; bases outside gene matches: 15. This CDR3 has 17 residues. The germline V gene encodes CDR1 MGHRA and CDR2 YSYEKL. The CDR3 region has the DNA TGCGCCAGCAGCCGAGAAAACATGGGACTAACTCTAGAGACCCAGTACTTC. It specifies CASSRENMGLTLETQYF.

V usage is TRBV2 and J usage is TRBJ2-1, with 8 bases lining up with TRBD2. CDR1 SNHLY and CDR2 FYNNEI come from the germline V gene. V lost 6 bases to trimming and J lost 6 bases; unmatched junction nucleotides: 10. The CDR3 has 15 amino acids. In DNA, the CDR3 is TGTGCCAGCAGCCCTGAGGCGGGGGGATTCAATGAGCAGTTCTTC. Encoded protein: CASSPEAGGFNEQFF.

This sequence joins TRBV7-8 and TRBJ1-1, with a weak D call TRBD1 (6 bases). CDR1 and CDR2 from the germline V gene are SGHVS and FQNEAQ. V was pared by 4 bases and J by 3 bases, with 9 bases between. The CDR3 is made up of 13 amino acids. Here the CDR3 reads CASSSHRDTEAFF. CDR3 sequence (DNA): TGTGCCAGCAGCTCACACAGGGACACTGAAGCTTTCTTT.

The V and J genes are TRBV6-5 and TRBJ1-2; D perhaps matches TRBD1 (5 bases). The germline gives CDR1 MNHEY, CDR2 SVGAGI. Deletions cut 4 bases from V and 3 bases from J, with 9 bases between. The CDR3 is 13 amino acids. CDR3 bases: TGTGCCAGCAGTTCCGGGGCCTACTATGGCTACACCTTC. Amino acid sequence: CASSSGAYYGYTF.

The rearrangement uses TRBV27 and TRBJ2-7; TRBD1 might be the D (6 bases). This CDR3 has 14 residues. Trimming removed 6 bases from V and 1 base from J, with 13 bases in between. Germline V gene sequence: CDR1 MNHEY, CDR2 SMNVEV (reference sequence). Written as DNA, the CDR3 is TGTGCCAGCAGCGAGCCAGGGGAATCCTACGAGCAGTACTTC. This translates into CASSEPGESYEQYF.

This chain connects TRBV5-1 to TRBJ1-4; D possibly corresponds to TRBD1 (5 bases). There are 14 residues in the CDR3. Germline loops: CDR1 SGHRS, CDR2 YFSETQ. The V end lost 4 bases, the J end lost 8 bases, and 15 bases lay between the germline ends. The CDR3 DNA sequence: TGCGCCAGCAGCCCCGATGGGGCCAGAGAAAAACTGTTTTTT. It codes for CASSPDGAREKLFF.

The chain carries TRBV30 and TRBJ1-3, with TRBD1 as a possible D gene (5 bases). The CDR3 is 15 amino acids. V lost 4 bases and J 2 bases, leaving 15 bases between the germline ends. The germline gives CDR1 GTSNPN, CDR2 SVGIG (reference sequence). The CDR3 loop is CAWNDRAGPGNTIYF. DNA of the CDR3: TGTGCCTGGAATGACCGGGCAGGGCCTGGAAACACCATATATTTT.

The chain employs TRBV10-3 and TRBJ1-1; D is possibly TRBD1 (5 bases). The CDR3 totals 13 residues. The germline V gene encodes CDR1 ENHRY and CDR2 SYGVKD. Trimming stripped 6 bases from V and 0 bases from J, with 8 bases between. CDR3 in DNA: TGTGCCATCAGCCCAGGGCTGAACACTGAAGCTTTCTTT. Its translation is CAISPGLNTEAFF.

J is TRBJ2-1 and V is TRBV27; D may be TRBD2 (6 bases). The V gene's germline CDR1 is MNHEY and CDR2 SMNVEV (reference sequence). Trimming took 8 bases from V and 9 from J, leaving 20 bases between them. There are 14 residues in the CDR3. CDR3 residues: CASSAGTRLIEQFF. CDR3 DNA: TGTGCCAGCTCGGCCGGGACTCGGCTGATTGAGCAGTTCTTC.

The J gene is TRBJ2-3, the V gene TRBV7-9, with D possibly TRBD1 on 5 matching bases. CDR1 is SEHNR and CDR2 is FQNEAQ in the germline V gene (reference sequence). This CDR3 contains 15 residues. Between the trimmed V and J ends, which lost 10 bases and 2 bases, there was a span of 19 bases. The CDR3 loop is CAIQPTRVNTDTQYF. The CDR3 nucleotides read TGTGCCATCCAACCGACCAGGGTCAACACAGATACGCAGTATTTT.

The chain uses TRBV4-2 and TRBJ1-2; 8 bases map to TRBD1. The V gene end was trimmed by 0 bases and the J gene end by 4 bases; junction bases not matched to a gene: 4. The CDR3 covers 15 residues. Germline-derived CDR1 and CDR2 are LGHNA and YNFKEQ. The CDR3 sequence is CASSQDPGGAYGYTF. CDR3 nucleotide sequence: TGTGCCAGCAGCCAAGATCCAGGGGGCGCCTATGGCTACACCTTC.

The gene calls are TRBV6-5 and TRBJ1-1; D perhaps matches TRBD1 (5 bases). V lost 5 bases and J 5 bases, leaving 18 bases between the germline ends. This CDR3 spans 15 amino acids. Germline CDR1 reads MNHEY; CDR2 reads SVGAGI. CDR3 DNA sequence: TGTGCCAGCAGTCCCCTGACGGGGGATCCAACTGAAGCTTTCTTT. Protein: CASSPLTGDPTEAFF.

J is TRBJ2-7 and V is TRBV7-2; D may be TRBD1 (5 bases). The CDR3 totals 14 residues. V was shortened by 0 bases and J by 3 bases, with 9 bases between the two germline ends. Looked up from germline, CDR1 is SGHTA and CDR2 is FQGNSA. The CDR3 reads CASSLADRNYEQYF. The CDR3 nucleotides read TGTGCCAGCAGCTTAGCCGACAGAAACTACGAGCAGTACTTC.

The chain couples TRBV6-5 to TRBJ2-3; D is unresolved. Germline CDR1 and CDR2: MNHEY and SVGAGI. V was trimmed by 8 bases and J by 2 bases, leaving 8 bases between them. CDR3 length: 12 amino acids. Written as DNA, the CDR3 is TGTGCCAGCGCTGGCGCCACAGATACGCAGTATTTT. It codes for CASAGATDTQYF.

The chain recombines TRBV29-1 with TRBJ1-2, with 7 bases aligning to TRBD1. V trimming: 0 bases; J trimming: 4 bases; junction bases outside the gene matches: 5. Germline values: CDR1 SQVTM, CDR2 ANQGSEA. This CDR3 is 14 amino acids long. Here the CDR3 reads CSVEEGQGVYGYTF. As DNA, the CDR3 is TGCAGCGTTGAAGAAGGCCAGGGGGTCTATGGCTACACCTTC.

This clone is categorized as medium-sized. CDR3 sequence (DNA): TGTGCCAGCAGTTTACGGGGATCCACCTATGGCTACACCTTC. This gives the protein CASSLRGSTYGYTF. The chain is built from TRBV27 and TRBJ1-2; no clear D. The CDR3 is 14 residues long. The germline V gene encodes CDR1 MNHEY and CDR2 SMNVEV (reference sequence). V dropped 2 bases and J dropped 4 bases, with 11 bases sitting between them.

This clone has more than one count but fewer than ten. The V gene is TRBV2, the J gene TRBJ2-7; a weak D match, TRBD1 (5 bases). The germline V and J ends were trimmed by 9 bases and 3 bases, with 12 bases remaining between them. From germline, CDR1 is SNHLY and CDR2 FYNNEI. This CDR3 region has 12 residues. The CDR3 sequence: CASQGNGYEQYF. As DNA, the CDR3 is TGTGCCAGTCAGGGCAACGGCTACGAGCAGTACTTC.

The rearrangement joins TRBV7-6 to TRBJ2-4, with a tentative D call TRBD2 (6 bases). CDR3 length: 16 residues. Germline V gene sequence: CDR1 SGHVS, CDR2 FNYEAQ. The ends were cut back, 5 bases at V and 2 bases at J, with 16 bases in the middle. Written as DNA, the CDR3 is TGTGCCAGCAGCCCGGGGACTTGGGGGTCCAAAAACATTCAGTACTTC. It specifies CASSPGTWGSKNIQYF. The full variable domain, completed using reference TRBV7-6 and TRBJ2-4, is GAGVSQSPRYKVTKRGQDVALRCDPISGHVSLYWYRQALGQGPEFLTYFNYEAQQDKSGLPNDRFSAERPEGSISTLTIQRTEQRDSAMYRCASSPGTWGSKNIQYFGAGTRLSVL.

This clone was recorded once. This chain joins TRBV7-5 and TRBJ2-4; TRBD1, the table's D call, lacks a check against the DNA. TRBV7-5 is given as a pseudogene. The CDR3 sequence is 18 residues long. The CDR3 loop reads CARSVRQVEKLAKNIQYF. The DNA for the CDR3 is TGTGCCAGAAGCGTACGACAAGTAGAGAAACTAGCCAAAAACATTCAGTACTTC.

The V and J genes are TRBV5-8 and TRBJ2-6; unclear D gene. Trimming took 7 bases from V and 2 from J, leaving 10 bases between them. The germline gives CDR1 SGHTS, CDR2 YDEGEE. CDR3 length equals 14 residues. This chain's CDR3 is CASYSQPGANVLTF. The CDR3 bases are TGTGCCAGCTACAGCCAACCTGGGGCCAACGTCCTGACTTTC.

The V gene is TRBV30, the J gene TRBJ2-7, with D perhaps matching TRBD2 (5 bases). Trimming took 0 bases from V and 7 from J, leaving 13 bases between them. The CDR3 has 13 amino acids. CDR1 is GTSNPN, CDR2 SVGIG, per germline (reference sequence). Here the CDR3 DNA reads TGTGCCTGGAGTGTTAGTCCTCCGGGGGAGCAGTACTTC. Encoded protein: CAWSVSPPGEQYF.

This clone occurred once. For the CDR3, the DNA is TGTGCCAGCAGTCGAAATAGCGGGGCCAGCACAGATACGCAGTATTTT. Protein product: CASSRNSGASTDTQYF. The chain couples TRBV6-6 to TRBJ2-3; 8 bases align to TRBD2. This CDR3 region has 16 residues. J was trimmed by 0 bases and V by 5 bases; bases with no gene match: 7. Looked up from germline, CDR1 is MNHNY and CDR2 is SVGAGI (reference sequence).

V is TRBV28 and J is TRBJ2-2; 9 nucleotides agree with TRBD1. The germline V gene encodes CDR1 MDHEN and CDR2 SYDVKM. V shed 5 bases and J 7 bases; nucleotides not matched to a gene: 8. The CDR3 has 15 residues. CDR3 in amino acids: CASSPGQGVGGELFF. As DNA, the CDR3 is TGTGCCAGCAGTCCGGGACAGGGTGTTGGCGGGGAGCTGTTTTTT. The full variable domain, rest sourced from reference TRBV28 and TRBJ2-2, is DVKVTQSSRYLVKRTGEKVFLECVQDMDHENMFWYRQDPGLGLRLIYFSYDVKMKEKGDIPEGYSVSREKKERFSLILESASTNQTSMYLCASSPGQGVGGELFFGEGSRLTVL.

This rearrangement joins TRBV21-1 to TRBJ2-7; the tabulated D call, TRBD1, remains unverified against the DNA. TRBV21-1 has pseudogene status. The CDR3 totals 14 residues. DNA of the CDR3: TGTGCCAGCAGCAAATGGGGGCGCCCCCACGAGCAGTACTTC. Amino acids: CASSKWGRPHEQYF.

This rearrangement joins TRBV7-2 to TRBJ2-7; tentatively, D is TRBD1 or TRBD2 (5 bases each). V lost 2 bases, J lost 5 bases, and 13 bases lay in between. The CDR3 consists of 14 residues. Germline lookup yields CDR1 SGHTA and CDR2 FQGNSA. The CDR3 sequence: CASSLRLGVNEQYF. The CDR3 region has the DNA TGTGCCAGCAGCTTAAGACTGGGGGTCAACGAGCAGTACTTC.

This clone was recorded once. The V and J genes are TRBV7-2 and TRBJ2-7, with 12 bases fitting TRBD2. The CDR3 covers 14 residues. The germline V gene encodes CDR1 SGHTA and CDR2 FQGNSA. Trimming at V came to 5 bases and at J to 3 bases, leaving 2 bases not matched to a gene. CDR3 nucleotides: TGTGCCAGCAGCCCGACTAGCGGGGGCTACGAGCAGTACTTC. It specifies CASSPTSGGYEQYF.

The CDR3 DNA sequence: TGTGCCAGTAGCCCGGACTTCTACACTGAAGCTTTCTTT. This encodes CASSPDFYTEAFF. This chain links TRBV19 with TRBJ1-1; D unclear. The CDR3 runs 13 residues. In germline, CDR1 is LNHDA, CDR2 SQIVND (reference sequence). Trimming removed 6 bases from V and 3 bases from J, with 11 bases in between. The variable domain in full, with the rest retrieved from reference TRBV19 and TRBJ1-1, is DGGITQSPKYLFRKEGQNVTLSCEQNLNHDAMYWYRQDPGQGLRLIYYSQIVNDFQKGDIAEGYSVSREKKESFPLTVTSAQKNPTAFYLCASSPDFYTEAFFGQGTRLTVV.

The V gene is TRBV7-9, the J gene TRBJ2-1; 8 bases agree with TRBD1. Trimming cost V 2 bases and J 4 bases; bases outside gene matches: 1. The CDR3 length is 14 residues. Germline loops: CDR1 SEHNR, CDR2 FQNEAQ (reference sequence). For the CDR3, the DNA is TGTGCCAGCAGCTTACAGGGGGCTTACAATGAGCAGTTCTTC. This codes for CASSLQGAYNEQFF.

The chain links TRBV13 to TRBJ2-5, with TRBD1 identical over 7 bases. This CDR3 is 13 amino acids long. CDR1 PRHDT and CDR2 FYEKMQ come from the germline V gene (reference sequence). V dropped 4 bases and J dropped 5; count of bases not matched to a gene: 4. The CDR3 sequence is CASSSQGFETQYF. In DNA, the CDR3 is TGTGCCAGCAGCTCACAGGGGTTTGAGACCCAGTACTTC. The whole variable domain, filled in from reference TRBV13 and TRBJ2-5, reads AAGVIQSPRHLIKEKRETATLKCYPIPRHDTVYWYQQGPGQDPQFLISFYEKMQSDKGSIPDRFSAQQFSDYHSELNMSSLELGDSALYFCASSSQGFETQYFGPGTRLLVL.

The chain combines TRBV13 with TRBJ1-1; weak D call: TRBD1 (5 bases). The CDR3 extends over 14 amino acids. The V gene's germline CDR1 is PRHDT and CDR2 FYEKMQ (reference sequence). V lost 7 bases, J lost 4 bases, and 16 bases lay in between. The DNA for the CDR3 is TGTGCCAGCACCTTGGGGGTTTGGACCACTGAAGCTTTCTTT. Amino acids: CASTLGVWTTEAFF. The variable domain in full, completed from reference TRBV13 and TRBJ1-1, reads AAGVIQSPRHLIKEKRETATLKCYPIPRHDTVYWYQQGPGQDPQFLISFYEKMQSDKGSIPDRFSAQQFSDYHSELNMSSLELGDSALYFCASTLGVWTTEAFFGQGTRLTVV.

CDR3 coding DNA: TGCGCCAGCAGCCCACTCGGGGGGGATACGCAGTATTTT. Its protein product is CASSPLGGDTQYF. V is TRBV5-1 and J is TRBJ2-3, with 7 nucleotides matching TRBD2. The CDR3 is 13 amino acids. In germline, CDR1 is SGHRS, CDR2 YFSETQ. V was clipped by 4 bases and J by 6 bases; unmatched bases: 5. The full variable domain, completed using reference TRBV5-1 and TRBJ2-3, is KAGVTQTPRYLIKTRGQQVTLSCSPISGHRSVSWYQQTPGQGLQFLFEYFSETQRNKGNFPGRFSGRQFSNSRSEMNVSTLELGDSALYLCASSPLGGDTQYFGPGTRLTVL.